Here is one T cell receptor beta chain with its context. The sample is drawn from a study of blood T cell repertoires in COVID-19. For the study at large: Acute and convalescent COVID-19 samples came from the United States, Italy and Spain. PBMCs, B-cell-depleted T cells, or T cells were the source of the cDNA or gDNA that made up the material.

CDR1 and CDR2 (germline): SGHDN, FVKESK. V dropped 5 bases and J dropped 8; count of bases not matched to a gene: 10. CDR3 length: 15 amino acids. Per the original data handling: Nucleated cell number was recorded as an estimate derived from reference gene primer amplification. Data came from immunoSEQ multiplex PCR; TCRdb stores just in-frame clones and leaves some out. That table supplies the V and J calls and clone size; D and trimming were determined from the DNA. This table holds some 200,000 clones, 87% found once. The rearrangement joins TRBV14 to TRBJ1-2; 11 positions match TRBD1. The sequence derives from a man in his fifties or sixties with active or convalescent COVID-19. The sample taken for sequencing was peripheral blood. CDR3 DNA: TGTGCCAGCAGCTCGGGACAGGGGGTGAGGAAGGGCTACACCTTC. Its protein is CASSSGQGVRKGYTF.